Following are 4 T cell receptor beta chains from one sample sequenced in a study of cytomegalovirus exposure and HLA in healthy donors. Primers: 60 Vbeta forward and 13 Jbeta reverse. The protocol was immunoSEQ multiplex PCR, while the TCRdb copy is restricted to in-frame clones and leaves out a portion. The sample yields roughly 230,000 clones, roughly 73% seen once. Material for sequencing was PBMCs. The receptors originated from a boy younger than 18 in good health and CMV-seronegative.

This clone was seen a single time. The chain has TRBV2 and TRBJ1-1, with D possibly being TRBD1 (5 bases). This CDR3 contains 14 residues. Trimming shortened V by 5 bases and J by 4 bases, and 14 bases separated the two germline ends. Germline CDR1 reads SNHLY; CDR2 reads FYNNEI. The CDR3 DNA sequence: TGTGCCAGCAGTCGCCGGGGGGGGATCACTGAAGCTTTCTTT. Its translation: CASSRRGGITEAFF.

As DNA, the CDR3 is TGTGCCAGCAGTTTATCCGGGATCCCCTCCTACGAGCAGTACTTC. Translating gives CASSLSGIPSYEQYF. The rearrangement uses TRBV27 and TRBJ2-7; TRBD2 is a possible D gene (5 bases). Germline V lookup: CDR1 MNHEY, CDR2 SMNVEV (reference sequence). Deletions cut 0 bases from V and 0 bases from J, with 9 bases between. The CDR3 spans 15 residues.

The chain links TRBV29-1 to TRBJ2-3, with no clear D. Germline V lookup: CDR1 SQVTM, CDR2 ANQGSEA. Trimming stripped 7 bases from V and 4 bases from J, with 12 bases between. This CDR3 is 12 amino acids long. CDR3 nucleotides: TGCAGCGGAGAACCCACCCCAGATACGCAGTATTTT. It encodes CSGEPTPDTQYF.

Note on this clone: An end of the junction differs from the germline gene, which may be a read error. The rearrangement joins TRBV5-1 to TRBJ2-2; D may be TRBD1 (6 bases). Germline assignment: CDR1 SGHRS and CDR2 YFSETQ. The CDR3 totals 17 residues. The CDR3, as DNA: TGCGCCAGCAGACTCCCCACCGGGACAAAGAACACCGGGGAGCCGTTTTTT. Translating gives CASRLPTGTKNTGEPFF.